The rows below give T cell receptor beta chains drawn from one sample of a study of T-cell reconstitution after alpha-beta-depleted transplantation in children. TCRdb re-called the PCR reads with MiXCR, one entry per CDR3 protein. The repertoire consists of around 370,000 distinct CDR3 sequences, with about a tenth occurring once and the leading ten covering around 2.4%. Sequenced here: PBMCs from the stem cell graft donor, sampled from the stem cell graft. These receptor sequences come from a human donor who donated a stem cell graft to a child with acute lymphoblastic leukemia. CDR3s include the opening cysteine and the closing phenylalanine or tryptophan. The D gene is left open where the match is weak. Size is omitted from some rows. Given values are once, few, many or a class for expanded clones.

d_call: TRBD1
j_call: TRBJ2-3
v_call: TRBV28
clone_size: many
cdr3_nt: TGTGCCAGCAGTCCTTCAGGGGGCGGGTCAGATACGCAGTATTTT
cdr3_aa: CASSPSGGGSDTQYF

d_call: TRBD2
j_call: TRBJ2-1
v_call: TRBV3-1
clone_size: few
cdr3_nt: TGTGCCAGCAGCCAACGACTAGCGGGAATTAACAATGAGCAGTTCTTC
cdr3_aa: CASSQRLAGINNEQFF

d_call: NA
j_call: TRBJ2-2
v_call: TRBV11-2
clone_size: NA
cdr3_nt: TGTGCCAGCAGTCTAAGGGACCGTATCACCGGGGAGCTGTTTTTT
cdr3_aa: CASSLRDRITGELFF

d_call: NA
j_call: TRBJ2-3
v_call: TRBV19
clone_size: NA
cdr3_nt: TGTGCCAGTAGTATAGACCCGGGGACGCAGTATTTT
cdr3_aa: CASSIDPGTQYF

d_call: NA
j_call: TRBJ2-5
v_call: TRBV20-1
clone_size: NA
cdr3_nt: TGCAGTGCTAGCCGGGCCCCCGATGGGGAGACCCAGTACTTC
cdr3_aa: CSASRAPDGETQYF

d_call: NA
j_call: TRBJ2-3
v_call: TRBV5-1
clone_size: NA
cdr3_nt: TGCGCCAGCAGCTTGGAGGACAGTAGCACAGATACGCAGTATTTT
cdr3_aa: CASSLEDSSTDTQYF

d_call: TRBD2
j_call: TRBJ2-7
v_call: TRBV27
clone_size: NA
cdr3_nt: TGTGCCAGCAGTTCCGGACTAGCGGTCTTCTACGAGCAGTACTTC
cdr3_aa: CASSSGLAVFYEQYF

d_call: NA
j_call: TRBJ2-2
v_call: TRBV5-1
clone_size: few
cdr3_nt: TGCGCCAGCAGCCAGTCCGGGGAGCTGTTTTTT
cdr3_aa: CASSQSGELFF

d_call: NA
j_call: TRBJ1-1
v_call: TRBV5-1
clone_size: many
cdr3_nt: TGCGCCAGCAGCTTTCTCGTGAACACTGAAGCTTTCTTT
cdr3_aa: CASSFLVNTEAFF

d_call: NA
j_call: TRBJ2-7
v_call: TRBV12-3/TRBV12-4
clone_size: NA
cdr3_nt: TGTGCCAGCAGCCTCCCCGACGGCTCCTACGAGCAGTACTTC
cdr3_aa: CASSLPDGSYEQYF

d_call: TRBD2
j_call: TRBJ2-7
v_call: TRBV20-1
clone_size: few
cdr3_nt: TGCAGTGCTAGTAGCGGGAGGCTCTCCTACGAGCAGTACTTC
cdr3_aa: CSASSGRLSYEQYF

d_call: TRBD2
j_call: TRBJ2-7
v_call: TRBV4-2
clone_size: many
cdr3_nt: TGTGCCAGCAGCCAAGATGTCAGCGGGAGAGGGGCTGGCTCCTACGAGCAGTACTTC
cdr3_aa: CASSQDVSGRGAGSYEQYF

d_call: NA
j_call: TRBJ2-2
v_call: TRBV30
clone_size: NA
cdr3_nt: TGTGCCTGGAGGAAAACAGGGTTCACCGGGGAGCTGTTTTTT
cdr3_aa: CAWRKTGFTGELFF

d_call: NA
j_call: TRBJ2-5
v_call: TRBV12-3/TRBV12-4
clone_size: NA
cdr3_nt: TGTGCCAGCAGTTTCGGGCGGGCCAAAGAGACCCAGTACTTC
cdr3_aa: CASSFGRAKETQYF

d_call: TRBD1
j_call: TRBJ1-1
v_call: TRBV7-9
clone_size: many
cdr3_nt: TGTGCCAGCAGCTTATTTGGCAGGGGGAACGTTGAAGCTTTCTTT
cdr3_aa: CASSLFGRGNVEAFF

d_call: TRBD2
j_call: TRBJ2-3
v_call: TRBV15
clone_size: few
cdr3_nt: TGTGCCACCAGCGACCACGGACTAGACGATACGCAGTATTTT
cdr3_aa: CATSDHGLDDTQYF

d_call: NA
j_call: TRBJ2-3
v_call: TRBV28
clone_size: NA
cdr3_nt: TGTGCCAGCAGTTTTGATTCTGGGGCAGAGACAGATACGCAGTATTTT
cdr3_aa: CASSFDSGAETDTQYF

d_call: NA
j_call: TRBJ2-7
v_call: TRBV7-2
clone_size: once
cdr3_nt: TGTGCCAGCAGCTTAGCGGGACCAGGCTACTACGAGCAGTACTTC
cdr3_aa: CASSLAGPGYYEQYF

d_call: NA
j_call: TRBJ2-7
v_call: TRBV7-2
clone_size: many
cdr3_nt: TGTGCCAGCAGCTTAGTGGAGGGCTACGCCTACGAGCAGTACTTC
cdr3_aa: CASSLVEGYAYEQYF

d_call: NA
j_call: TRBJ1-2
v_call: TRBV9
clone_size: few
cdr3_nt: TGTGCCAGCAGCGTAGGGAGTGACTATGGCTACACCTTC
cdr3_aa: CASSVGSDYGYTF

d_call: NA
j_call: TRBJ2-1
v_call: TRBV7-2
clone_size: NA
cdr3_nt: TGTGCCAGCAGCTTATCAGCGCGTGCGGGCAATGAGCAGTTCTTC
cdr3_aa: CASSLSARAGNEQFF

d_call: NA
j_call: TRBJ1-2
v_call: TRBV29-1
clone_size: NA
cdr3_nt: TGCAGCGTTGTTCAGGGCCGGCGCTACACCTTC
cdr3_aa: CSVVQGRRYTF

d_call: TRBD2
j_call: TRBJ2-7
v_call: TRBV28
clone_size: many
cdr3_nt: TGTGCCAGCGGGAGGGCGGCCTACGAGCAGTACTTC
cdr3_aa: CASGRAAYEQYF

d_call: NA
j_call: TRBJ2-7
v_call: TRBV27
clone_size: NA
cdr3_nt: TGTGCCAGTCGACTAGGAGAGAGCTACGAGCAGTACTTC
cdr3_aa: CASRLGESYEQYF

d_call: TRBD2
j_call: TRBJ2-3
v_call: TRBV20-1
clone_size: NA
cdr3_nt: TGCAGTGCTAAGACTAGCTCGGATACGCAGTATTTT
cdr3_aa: CSAKTSSDTQYF

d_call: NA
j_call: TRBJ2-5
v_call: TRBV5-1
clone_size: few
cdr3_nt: TGCGCCAGCAGCTTGATGGGGTTCCAAGAGACCCAGTACTTC
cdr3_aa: CASSLMGFQETQYF

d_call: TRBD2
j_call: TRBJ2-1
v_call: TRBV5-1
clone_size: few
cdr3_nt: TGCGCCAGCAGCTTGGCCGGTAGCGGGAGAGGAAGCAATGAGCAGTTCTTC
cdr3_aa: CASSLAGSGRGSNEQFF

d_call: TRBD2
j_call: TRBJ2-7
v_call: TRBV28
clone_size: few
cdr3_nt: TGTGCCAGCAGTACACGACTAGCGGGAGGCAGCCCCCTCTCCTACGAGCAGTACTTC
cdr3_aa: CASSTRLAGGSPLSYEQYF

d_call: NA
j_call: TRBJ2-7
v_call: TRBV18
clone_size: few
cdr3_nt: TGTGCCAGCTCACCACCGGGGCCCTTCTACTACGAGCAGTACTTC
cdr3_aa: CASSPPGPFYYEQYF

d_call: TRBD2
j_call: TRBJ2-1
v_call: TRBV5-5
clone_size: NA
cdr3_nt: TGTGCCAGCAGCTTCCAACTAGCGAGGGATGAGCAGTTCTTC
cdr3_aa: CASSFQLARDEQFF

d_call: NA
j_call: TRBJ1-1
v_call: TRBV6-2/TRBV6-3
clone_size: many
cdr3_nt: TGTGCCAGCAGTTACGAGTGGGTGAGAGCTGAAGCTTTCTTT
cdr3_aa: CASSYEWVRAEAFF

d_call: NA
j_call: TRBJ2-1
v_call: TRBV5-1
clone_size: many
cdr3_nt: TGCGCCAGCAGCTTTGGGGGAGGACTCTACTACAATGAGCAGTTCTTC
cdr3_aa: CASSFGGGLYYNEQFF

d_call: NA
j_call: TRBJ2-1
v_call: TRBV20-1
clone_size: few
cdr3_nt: TGCAGTGCTCCCCCGAGAGGGCCAATAGTCTATGAGCAGTTCTTC
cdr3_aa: CSAPPRGPIVYEQFF

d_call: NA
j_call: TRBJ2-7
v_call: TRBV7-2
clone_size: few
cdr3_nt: TGTGCCAGCAGCTTAGACGGGTTGGGGGAGTACGAGCAGTACTTC
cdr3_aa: CASSLDGLGEYEQYF

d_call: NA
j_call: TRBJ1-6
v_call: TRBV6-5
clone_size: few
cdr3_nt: TGTGCCAGCAGTTACTCGCTCAGGGCAGATTCACCCCTCCACTTT
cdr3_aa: CASSYSLRADSPLHF